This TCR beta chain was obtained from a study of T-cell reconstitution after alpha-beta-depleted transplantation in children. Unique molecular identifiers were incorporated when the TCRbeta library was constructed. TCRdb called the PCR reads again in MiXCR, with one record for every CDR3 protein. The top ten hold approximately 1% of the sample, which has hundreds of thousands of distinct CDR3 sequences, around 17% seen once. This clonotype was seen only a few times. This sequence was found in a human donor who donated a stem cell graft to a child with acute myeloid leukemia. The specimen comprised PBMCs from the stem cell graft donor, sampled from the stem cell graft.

The CDR3 loop reads CASPKGPTRTSGANVLTF. CDR3 DNA: TGTGCCAGCCCGAAGGGGCCCACCAGGACGTCCGGGGCCAACGTCCTGACTTTC. The chain has TRBV28 and TRBJ2-6; D perhaps matches TRBD1 (5 bases). The CDR3 spans 18 residues. Germline CDR1 and CDR2: MDHEN and SYDVKM. The V end was cut by 8 bases, the J end by 4 bases, with 24 bases between.